The subject of this entry is one T cell receptor (beta chain). The antigen this receptor binds is unknown. Base-call qualities are not available, and no considerably larger clone is one nucleotide away. Enrolling through a virtual design, the prospective study's participants ranged in age from roughly 18 to 95 years and lived across roughly 24 United States geographic areas. To assign participants to cohorts, the prospective study relied on clinical history that participants themselves reported in a screening survey and a study questionnaire. For ImmuneRACE Cohort 3, a participant was defined as recovered based on two consecutive negative NP/OP PCR tests, clearance by a healthcare professional, or resolution of symptoms. In the prospective study, mobile phlebotomists collected whole blood, serum and a nasopharyngeal or oropharyngeal swab from each participant. Additional blood draws and questionnaires over an approximately 2-month period could optionally be provided by prospective study participants. Before DNA extraction, prospective study blood samples were shipped either frozen or at room temperature.

These data are taken from a study of blood T cell repertoires in COVID-19 (dated by TCRdb to 2020 to 2022). Notes on the research overall: Samples from collaborators originated in the United States, Italy and Spain and spanned both the acute and convalescent phases of COVID-19. The dataset comprised deeply sampled blood TCRbeta repertoires from subjects exposed to, actively infected with, or recovered from COVID-19. The material from the prospective study consisted of cDNA or gDNA derived from T cells, B-cell-depleted T cells, or PBMCs. The repertoires were released in a freely available public database intended as a resource for research on the immune response to SARS-CoV-2. HLA class I and class II types, where available, came from metadata supplied by the sample provider rather than from assay-based typing. The sample metadata nearly always contained a de-identified subject ID, COVID-19 status, age in years and sex. Samples came from the ongoing ImmuneRACE study (first 160 participants) plus 1,254 subjects from 6 global collaborators. Results the study describes overall, beyond this receptor: How much clinical and demographic metadata was included differed by source and by participant, and the metadata was provided uncurated.

The immunoSEQ Assay, a bias-controlled multiplex PCR, was used to amplify TCRbeta CDR3 regions from genomic DNA. Turning to the authors' computational methods: Within the assay, amplification of reference gene primers was used to estimate how many nucleated cells each sample contained. Sequence reads were collapsed and filtered to measure the absolute abundance of every unique TCRbeta CDR3 rearrangement. For each sample, productive Simpson clonality was calculated by taking the square root of Simpson's diversity index across productive rearrangements. What TCRdb holds here is the immuneACCESS table cut down to in-frame rearrangements. Part of the clones is not present; checked against another copy, under half of the missing clones reflect an unresolved V gene, and the others are unexplained. That table is the source of V, J and clone size, and D and trimming were worked out from the DNA. In this sample the table shows 320,000 or so clones, 80% to 90% of which occur a single time. The top ten constitute more than 5% of the sample.

This receptor was obtained from a man aged 25-40 years who had recovered from COVID-19. Sequenced: PBMCs or T cells enriched from blood (not recorded which).

The nucleotides are TGTGCCAGCAGCCTGTCAGGGCAGGGGTTTGATGGCTACACCTTC. Translated, this gives CASSLSGQGFDGYTF. The rearrangement joined TRBV5-5 to TRBJ1-2; tentative D gene TRBD1, with 6 bases matching. The germline ends are 19 bases apart after V is trimmed by 4 bases and J by 6 bases. The CDR3, cysteine through phenylalanine, is 15 amino acids long. Kept here is only the CDR3 DNA, which spans 45 bases and is read in frame from base 1. The germline V gene (reference sequence) specifies SGHKS as CDR1 and YYEKEE as CDR2.